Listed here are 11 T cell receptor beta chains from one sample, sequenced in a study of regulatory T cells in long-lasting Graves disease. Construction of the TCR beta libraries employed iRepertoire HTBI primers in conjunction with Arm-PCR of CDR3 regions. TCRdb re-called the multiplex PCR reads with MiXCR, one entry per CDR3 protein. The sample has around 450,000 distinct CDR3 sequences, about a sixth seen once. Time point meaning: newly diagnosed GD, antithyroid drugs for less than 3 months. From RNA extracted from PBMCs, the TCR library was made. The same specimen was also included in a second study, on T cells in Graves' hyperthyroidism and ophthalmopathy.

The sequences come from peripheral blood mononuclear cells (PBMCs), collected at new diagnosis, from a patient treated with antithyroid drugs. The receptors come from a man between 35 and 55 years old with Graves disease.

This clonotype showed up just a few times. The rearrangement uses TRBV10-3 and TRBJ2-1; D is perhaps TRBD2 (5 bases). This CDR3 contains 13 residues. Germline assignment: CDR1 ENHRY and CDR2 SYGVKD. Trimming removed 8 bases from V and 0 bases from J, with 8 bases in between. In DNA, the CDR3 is TGTGCCATCCAGCGGAACTCCTACAATGAGCAGTTCTTC. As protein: CAIQRNSYNEQFF.

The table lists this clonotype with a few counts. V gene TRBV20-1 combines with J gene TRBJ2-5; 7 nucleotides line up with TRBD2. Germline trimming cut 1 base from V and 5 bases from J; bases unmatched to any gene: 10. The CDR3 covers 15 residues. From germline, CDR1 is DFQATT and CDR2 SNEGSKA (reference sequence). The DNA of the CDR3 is TGCAGTGCTAGAGGAGGGAGCGGGATCGGTGAGACCCAGTACTTC. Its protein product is CSARGGSGIGETQYF.

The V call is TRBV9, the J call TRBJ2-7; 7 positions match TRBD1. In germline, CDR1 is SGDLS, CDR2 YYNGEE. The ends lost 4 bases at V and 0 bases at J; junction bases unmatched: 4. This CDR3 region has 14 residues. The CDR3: CASSTWDSSYEQYF. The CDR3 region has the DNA TGTGCCAGCAGCACGTGGGACAGCTCCTACGAGCAGTACTTC.

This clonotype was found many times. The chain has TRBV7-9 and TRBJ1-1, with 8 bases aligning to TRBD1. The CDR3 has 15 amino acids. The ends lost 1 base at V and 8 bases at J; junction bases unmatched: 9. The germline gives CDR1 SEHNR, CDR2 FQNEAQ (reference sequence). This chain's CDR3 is CASSLGGQENFEAFF. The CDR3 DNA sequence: TGTGCCAGCAGCTTAGGGGGACAGGAAAATTTCGAAGCTTTCTTT.

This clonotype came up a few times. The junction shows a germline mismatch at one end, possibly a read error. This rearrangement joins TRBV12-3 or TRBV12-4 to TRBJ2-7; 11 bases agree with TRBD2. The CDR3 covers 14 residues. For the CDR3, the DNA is TGTGCCAGCAGCTTTAGCGGGAGGGCCTACGAGCAGTGCTTC. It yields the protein CASSFSGRAYEQCF.

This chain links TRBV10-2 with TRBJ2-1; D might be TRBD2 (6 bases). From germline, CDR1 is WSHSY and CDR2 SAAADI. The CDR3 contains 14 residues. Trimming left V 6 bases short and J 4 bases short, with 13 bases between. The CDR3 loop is CASRAGGLYNEQFF. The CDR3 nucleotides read TGCGCCAGCAGGGCCGGAGGGCTATACAATGAGCAGTTCTTC.

The CDR3 region is CASRPGTGGNSPLHF. The DNA of the CDR3 is TGTGCCAGCAGGCCCGGGACAGGGGGAAATTCACCCCTCCACTTT. The V gene is TRBV6-2 or TRBV6-3, the J gene TRBJ1-6; 11 bases match TRBD1. Germline V gene data show CDR1 as MNHEY and CDR2 as SVGEGT. This CDR3 is built from 15 residues. The V segment lost 6 bases and the J segment 7 bases; nucleotides outside the gene matches: 5.

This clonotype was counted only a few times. The CDR3 DNA sequence: TGTGCCAGTAGTGGCAGACCGAGCTACGAGCAGTACTTC. Protein sequence: CASSGRPSYEQYF. The V gene is TRBV19, the J gene TRBJ2-7; D is uncertain. There are 13 residues in the CDR3. V lost 5 bases, J lost 3 bases, and 11 bases lay in between. Germline lookup yields CDR1 LNHDA and CDR2 SQIVND (reference sequence).

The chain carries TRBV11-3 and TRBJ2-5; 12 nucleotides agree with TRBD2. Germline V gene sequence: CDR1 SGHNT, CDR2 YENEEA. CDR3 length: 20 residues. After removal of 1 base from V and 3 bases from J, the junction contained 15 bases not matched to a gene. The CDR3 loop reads CASSLAHARRASGREETQYF. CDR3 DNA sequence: TGTGCCAGCAGCTTAGCCCATGCCAGACGGGCTAGCGGGAGGGAAGAGACCCAGTACTTC.

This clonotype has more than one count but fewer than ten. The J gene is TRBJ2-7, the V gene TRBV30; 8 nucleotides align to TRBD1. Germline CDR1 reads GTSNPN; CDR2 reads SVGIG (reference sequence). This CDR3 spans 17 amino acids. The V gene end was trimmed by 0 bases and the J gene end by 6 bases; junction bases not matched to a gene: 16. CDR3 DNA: TGTGCCTGGAGTGTCCGATCTATCCTTGACAGGGGTTTCGAGCAGTACTTC. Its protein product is CAWSVRSILDRGFEQYF. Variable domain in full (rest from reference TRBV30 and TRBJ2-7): SQTIHQWPATLVQPVGSPLSLECTVEGTSNPNLYWYRQAAGRGLQLLFYSVGIGQISSEVPQNLSASRPQDRQFILSSKKLLLSDSGFYLCAWSVRSILDRGFEQYFGPGTRLTVT.

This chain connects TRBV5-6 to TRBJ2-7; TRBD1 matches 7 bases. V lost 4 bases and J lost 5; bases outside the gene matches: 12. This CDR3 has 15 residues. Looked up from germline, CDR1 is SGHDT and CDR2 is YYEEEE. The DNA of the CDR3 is TGTGCCAGCAGCGCCGCCGACAGGGTTAGGCACGAGCAGTACTTC. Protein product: CASSAADRVRHEQYF.